This T cell receptor beta chain originates from a study of T cell repertoires in cytomegalovirus infection. With respect to this clonotype: Its antigen is undetermined.

The germline V and J ends were trimmed by 0 bases and 3 bases, with 14 bases remaining between them. Germline V gene sequence: CDR1 MNHEY, CDR2 SVGAGI. CDR3 length: 16 residues. Study results and caveats: HLA-C-restricted CMV clonotypes gave the most frequent clonotype in two of eight donors.

MiXCR, run by TCRdb on the reads, gives a single entry per CDR3 protein. Of approximately 290,000 distinct CDR3 sequences in the sample, roughly 25% were seen once. Material: PBMCs. The receptor's source is a human donor in good health (CMV status not recorded). Some clones in this sample may be carry-over from other donors' samples. This chain links TRBV6-5 with TRBJ1-2; a weak D match, TRBD1 (5 bases). CDR3 in amino acids: CASSYSTAASYYGYTF. CDR3 sequence (DNA): TGTGCCAGCAGTTACTCGACAGCGGCATCCTACTATGGCTACACCTTC.